Listed below are T cell receptor beta chains from one sample, sequenced in a study of cytomegalovirus exposure and HLA in healthy donors. Assay: immunoSEQ multiplex PCR; the TCRdb copy retains only in-frame clones and omits some. The data contain fewer than 150,000 clones, around three quarters of them singletons. Sequenced input: PBMCs. Receptor source: a man younger than 40 in good health and CMV-seronegative. Both conserved end residues are part of each CDR3. The D gene is left open where the match is weak. Some rows mark clone size as missing; the rest say once, few, many or name a class of expanded clone.

>TRBJ2-4|few|TRBD1|TRBV5-4
CASSLARRGQGAKNIQYF
TGTGCCAGCAGCTTGGCCCGCCGAGGACAGGGGGCCAAAAACATTCAGTACTTC
>TRBJ2-7|few|TRBD2|TRBV4-1
CASSQETSEIYEQYF
TGCGCCAGCAGCCAAGAGACTAGCGAGATCTACGAGCAGTACTTC
>TRBJ1-2|.|TRBD1|TRBV11-3
CASSLQRGLRGYGYTF
TGTGCCAGCAGCTTACAGAGGGGGCTAAGGGGCTATGGCTACACCTTC
>TRBJ2-7|.|.|TRBV5-1
CASSLGGGNEQYF
TGCGCCAGCAGCTTGGGAGGGGGAAACGAGCAGTACTTC
>TRBJ1-4|.|TRBD1|TRBV11-2
CASSPRGTGREKLFF
TGTGCCAGCAGCCCACGGGGGACAGGGCGAGAAAAACTGTTTTTT
>TRBJ2-3|.|.|TRBV13
CASSFFTRDKATSTDTQYF
TGTGCCAGCAGCTTCTTTACTAGGGACAAGGCGACTAGCACAGATACGCAGTATTTT
>TRBJ2-1|.|TRBD1|TRBV27
CASSSTGYEQFF
TGTGCCAGCAGTTCGACAGGGTATGAGCAGTTCTTC
>TRBJ2-3|.|TRBD1|TRBV5-1
CASSSGTGGAGTDTQYF
TGCGCCAGCAGCTCCGGGACAGGGGGCGCCGGCACAGATACGCAGTATTTT
>TRBJ2-1|.|TRBD2|TRBV10-1
CASSETSGSGYNEQFF
TGCGCCAGCAGTGAGACTAGCGGGAGTGGCTACAATGAGCAGTTCTTC
>TRBJ1-5|.|TRBD1|TRBV2
CASSRTGGNQPQHF
TGTGCCAGCAGCCGGACAGGGGGAAATCAGCCCCAGCATTTT
>TRBJ2-5|few|TRBD2|TRBV7-7
CASSRTSGTIQETQYF
TGTGCCAGCAGCCGGACTAGCGGGACAATCCAAGAGACCCAGTACTTC
>TRBJ1-1|few|.|TRBV6-5
CASSYSQRMNTEAFF
TGTGCCAGCAGTTACTCTCAGAGGATGAACACTGAAGCTTTCTTT
>TRBJ2-7|few|TRBD2|TRBV2
CASSESSRGLAGSEQYF
TGTGCCAGCAGTGAGTCGTCAAGGGGACTAGCGGGGAGCGAGCAGTACTTC
>TRBJ1-3|.|.|TRBV25-1
CASRPQGIVGNTIYF
TGTGCCAGCAGGCCCCAGGGGATAGTCGGAAACACCATATATTTT
>TRBJ2-6|.|TRBD1|TRBV5-1
CASSLLTGAGANVLTF
TGCGCCAGCAGCCTCCTAACAGGGGCTGGGGCCAACGTCCTGACTTTC